These 8 T cell receptor beta chains came from one sample sequenced in a study of shared clonotypes between healthy human individuals. Cells designated naive CD8 were CD45RO-negative and were positively selected for CCR7, with terminally differentiated effector memory CD45RA+ cells excluded. Assay used: immunoSEQ multiplex PCR; TCRdb lists only in-frame clones, some missing. The repertoire has about 2.1 million clones, just over 90% of them found once; the top ten carry approximately 1.7%. Sequenced: naive CD8+ T cells from PBMCs. Every receptor here comes from a man aged 18 to 30 in good health. Some clones in this sample may be carry-over from other donors' samples.

This clone has only one observation. The same CDR3 arises from other DNA sequences in this sample as well. This chain joins TRBV6-6 and TRBJ2-7, with 8 bases matching TRBD1. V shed 5 bases, J shed 3 bases, and the junction held 3 bases outside the gene matches. The CDR3 has 13 amino acids. Looked up from germline, CDR1 is MNHNY and CDR2 is SVGAGI (reference sequence). DNA for the CDR3: TGTGCCAGCAGTCTGGACAGGGACTACGAGCAGTACTTC. Its protein product is CASSLDRDYEQYF.

The rearrangement links TRBV15 to TRBJ2-7; 7 bases match TRBD1. Trimming cost V 3 bases and J 5 bases; bases outside gene matches: 7. The CDR3 loop spans 14 amino acids. Germline CDR1 is LNHNV and CDR2 is YYDKDF (reference sequence). CDR3 nucleotides: TGTGCCACCAGCAGGCCCGACAGGGTCCACGAGCAGTACTTC. Residues: CATSRPDRVHEQYF.

This chain connects TRBV2 to TRBJ1-3, with D tentatively TRBD1 (5 bases). Germline CDR1 SNHLY, CDR2 FYNNEI. V dropped 6 bases and J dropped 1 base, with 16 bases sitting between them. The CDR3 is 16 amino acids. CDR3 amino acids: CASSAGTEGSGNTIYF. The DNA of the CDR3 is TGTGCCAGCAGCGCCGGGACGGAGGGATCTGGAAACACCATATATTTT.

The chain recombines TRBV27 with TRBJ2-2; 9 bases match TRBD2. CDR3 length: 17 amino acids. Germline CDR1 MNHEY, CDR2 SMNVEV (reference sequence). Germline trimming cut 0 bases from V and 2 bases from J; bases unmatched to any gene: 4. The DNA for the CDR3 is TGTGCCAGCAGTTTATCCGGACTAGCGAAAAACACCGGGGAGCTGTTTTTT. Translating gives CASSLSGLAKNTGELFF.

The J gene is TRBJ2-7, the V gene TRBV6-1; 14 positions match TRBD2. The CDR3 is 17 residues long. With V trimmed by 0 bases and J by 2 bases, 3 bases remained unmatched. The germline V gene has CDR1 MNHNS and CDR2 SASEGT. The CDR3: CASSEAGLAGVTYEQYF. The DNA for the CDR3 is TGTGCCAGCAGTGAAGCGGGACTAGCGGGGGTCACCTACGAGCAGTACTTC.

Turning to this clone: This specimen includes other DNA sequences encoding the same CDR3. The chain combines TRBV29-1 with TRBJ2-7; 8 nucleotides agree with TRBD1. Trimming removed 1 base from V and 3 bases from J; junction bases left unmatched: 5. Looked up from germline, CDR1 is SQVTM and CDR2 is ANQGSEA. The length of the CDR3 is 14 residues. The CDR3 DNA follows: TGCAGCGTTGAAGGGGGGACAGGTGGCTACGAGCAGTACTTC. This translates into CSVEGGTGGYEQYF.

The chain uses TRBV7-3 and TRBJ2-5; 12 bases align to TRBD2. The V gene's germline CDR1 is SGHTA and CDR2 FQGTGA. With 3 bases clipped from V and 5 bases from J, the junction kept 4 bases outside the gene matches. The CDR3 length is 15 residues. Written as DNA, the CDR3 is TGTGCCAGCAGCTTGACTAGCGGGAGTCTGGAGACCCAGTACTTC. The encoded protein is CASSLTSGSLETQYF. Looking up the rest from reference TRBV7-3 and TRBJ2-5 gives the full variable domain: GAGVSQTPSNKVTEKGKYVELRCDPISGHTALYWYRQSLGQGPEFLIYFQGTGAADDSGLPNDRFFAVRPEGSVSTLKIQRTERGDSAVYLCASSLTSGSLETQYFGPGTRLLVL.

The chain uses TRBV7-8 and TRBJ2-7, with D possibly being TRBD2 (6 bases). The CDR3 has 19 residues. The V gene's germline CDR1 is SGHVS and CDR2 FQNEAQ. V was cut by 1 base and J by 1 base, with 23 bases left in between. DNA for the CDR3: TGTGCCAGCAGCTTAGGGGTTCCCTATGTGGAGGGGACTTCCTACGAGCAGTACTTC. This gives the protein CASSLGVPYVEGTSYEQYF.